This T cell receptor beta chain is from a study of CD8 T cells in ankylosing spondylitis. Broader study findings: Peripheral blood held disease-linked clones only at relatively low frequency, and these were CD8+. Matched synovial fluid from ankylosing spondylitis patients was reported to be enriched for disease-linked clones. Characteristic, it appeared, of ankylosing spondylitis blood was a TCR beta motif of eight highly homologous variants. Earlier authors reported some of these motif variants in reactive arthritis synovial fluid and blood.

For TCR beta, libraries came from quantitative 5'-RACE with molecular barcodes. From the 5' RACE reads, TCRdb called clonotypes with MiXCR, one entry per CDR3 protein. The sample has a few hundred thousand distinct CDR3 sequences; under 25% are singletons. This clonotype was seen more than once but under ten times. Its cognate antigen is unknown. Germline loops: CDR1 SGHRS, CDR2 YFSETQ. After removal of 2 bases from V and 4 bases from J, the junction contained 2 bases not matched to a gene. CDR3 length: 16 residues. Material: blood, either unsorted or a sorted T cell fraction (not recorded which). The sequence was obtained from a male donor with ankylosing spondylitis. The chain combines TRBV5-1 with TRBJ2-3; 15 nucleotides match TRBD2. CDR3 protein: CASSFGLAGGSDTQYF. As DNA, the CDR3 is TGCGCCAGCAGCTTTGGACTAGCGGGAGGGTCAGATACGCAGTATTTT.